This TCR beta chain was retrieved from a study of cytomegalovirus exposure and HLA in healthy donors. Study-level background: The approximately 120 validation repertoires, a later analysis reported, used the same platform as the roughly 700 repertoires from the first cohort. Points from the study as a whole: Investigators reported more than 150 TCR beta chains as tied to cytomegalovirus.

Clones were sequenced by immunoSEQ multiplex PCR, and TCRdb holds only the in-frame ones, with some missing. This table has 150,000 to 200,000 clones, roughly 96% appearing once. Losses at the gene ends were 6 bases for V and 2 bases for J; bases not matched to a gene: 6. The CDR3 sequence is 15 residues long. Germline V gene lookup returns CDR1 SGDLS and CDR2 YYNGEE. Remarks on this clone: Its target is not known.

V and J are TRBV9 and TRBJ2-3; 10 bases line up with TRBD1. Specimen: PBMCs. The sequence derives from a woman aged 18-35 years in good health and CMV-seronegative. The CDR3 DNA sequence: TGTGCCAGCACCCGACAGGGGGCGAACACAGATACGCAGTATTTT. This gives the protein CASTRQGANTDTQYF.